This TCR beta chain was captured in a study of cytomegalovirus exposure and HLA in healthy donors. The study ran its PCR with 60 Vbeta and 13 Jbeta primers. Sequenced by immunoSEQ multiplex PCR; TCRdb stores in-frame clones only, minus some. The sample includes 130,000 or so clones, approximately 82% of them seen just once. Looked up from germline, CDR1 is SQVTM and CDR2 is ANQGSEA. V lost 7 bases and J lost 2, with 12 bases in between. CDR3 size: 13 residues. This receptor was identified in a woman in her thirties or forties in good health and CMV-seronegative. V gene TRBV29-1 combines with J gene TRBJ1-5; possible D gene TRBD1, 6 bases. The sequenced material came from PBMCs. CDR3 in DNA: TGCAGCGCCGCGGACAGTGGCAATCAGCCCCAGCATTTT. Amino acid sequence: CSAADSGNQPQHF.